One sample yielded the 30 T cell receptor beta chains listed below, sequenced in a study of CD8 T cells in ankylosing spondylitis. TCRdb re-called the 5' RACE reads through MiXCR, storing one row per CDR3 protein. Of more than 60,000 distinct CDR3 sequences detected, about 5% appear once; the ten largest clones hold around 2.2%. The sample consisted of blood, either unsorted or a sorted T cell fraction (not recorded which). The receptors shown here come from a male donor with ankylosing spondylitis or in good health (not recorded which).

This clonotype was observed a few times. The chain joins TRBV18 to TRBJ2-2, with D unclear. The CDR3 runs 13 residues. Germline CDR1 KGHSH, CDR2 LQKENI. V gave up 1 base and J gave up 5 bases, with 5 bases separating them. CDR3: CASSPQITGELFF. The CDR3 coding sequence is TGTGCCAGCTCACCACAGATAACCGGGGAGCTGTTTTTT. Supplemented by reference TRBV18 and TRBJ2-2, the full variable domain reads NAGVMQNPRHLVRRRGQEARLRCSPMKGHSHVYWYRQLPEEGLKFMVYLQKENIIDESGMPKERFSAEFPKEGPSILRIQQVVRGDSAAYFCASSPQITGELFFGEGSRLTVL.

This clonotype was recorded many times. The chain joins TRBV5-1 to TRBJ2-1; TRBD1 aligns across 11 bases. J lost 7 bases, V lost 5 bases, and 5 bases had no gene match. Germline loops: CDR1 SGHRS, CDR2 YFSETQ. CDR3 length: 14 amino acids. The CDR3 bases are TGCGCCAGCAGATCCGGGACAGGGGGTAATGAGCAGTTCTTC. Its protein product is CASRSGTGGNEQFF.

This clonotype was found many times. This rearrangement joins TRBV5-6 to TRBJ1-1; unclear D gene. This CDR3 region has 13 residues. V lost 1 base and J lost 6, with 10 bases in between. CDR1 SGHDT and CDR2 YYEEEE come from the germline V gene. In DNA, the CDR3 is TGTGCCAGCAGCTTGACTAGGACGGCTGAAGCTTTCTTT. Amino acid sequence: CASSLTRTAEAFF.

This clonotype appeared many times. The rearrangement joins TRBV5-1 to TRBJ2-1; D is possibly TRBD2 (6 bases). This CDR3 region has 15 residues. Germline CDR1 reads SGHRS; CDR2 reads YFSETQ. Deletions cut 0 bases from V and 0 bases from J, with 7 bases between. CDR3 nucleotides: TGCGCCAGCAGCTTGGTCGGGGGCTCCTACAATGAGCAGTTCTTC. Translated: CASSLVGGSYNEQFF.

At least ten counts were recorded for this clonotype. This chain links TRBV18 with TRBJ1-2; D not certain. The germline V and J ends were trimmed by 2 bases and 2 bases, with 15 bases remaining between them. CDR1 and CDR2 (germline): KGHSH, LQKENI. This CDR3 is built from 16 residues. The CDR3 loop is CASSPVSAGWNYGYTF. The CDR3 bases are TGTGCCAGCTCACCAGTTTCGGCTGGGTGGAACTATGGCTACACCTTC.

Many counts were recorded for this clonotype. This chain uses TRBV20-1 with TRBJ2-7; the match to TRBD2 covers 8 bases. CDR1 DFQATT and CDR2 SNEGSKA come from the germline V gene (reference sequence). Trimming cost V 5 bases and J 6 bases; bases outside gene matches: 9. CDR3 size: 13 residues. The CDR3 DNA sequence: TGCAGTGCTGCCCCGGGACTAGTCGGCGAGCAGTACTTC. This codes for CSAAPGLVGEQYF.

This clonotype was seen many times. J is TRBJ1-1 and V is TRBV5-1; D is possibly TRBD1 (6 bases). The length of the CDR3 is 15 residues. In germline, CDR1 is SGHRS, CDR2 YFSETQ. The V end was cut by 5 bases, the J end by 3 bases, with 17 bases between. CDR3 DNA: TGCGCCAGCAGACGACCTGGGACACAGCACACTGAAGCTTTCTTT. It translates to CASRRPGTQHTEAFF.

This clonotype was found many times. The J gene is TRBJ2-6, the V gene TRBV12-3 or TRBV12-4; D not certain. With 6 bases removed from V and 2 bases from J, the gap between germline ends came to 8 bases. The CDR3 is made up of 14 amino acids. The CDR3, as DNA: TGTGCCAGCAGCCCGCCGGCTGGGGCCAACGTCCTGACTTTC. Translated, it gives CASSPPAGANVLTF.

A word on this clonotype: A read error is possible here, since a much larger clone lies one base away. The genes are TRBV28 and TRBJ1-1; the D gene is possibly TRBD1 (5 bases). CDR3 length equals 14 residues. CDR1 is MDHEN and CDR2 is SYDVKM in the germline V gene. CDR3: CAGSLQGAPTEAFF. In nucleotides, the CDR3 is TGTGCCGGCAGTTTACAAGGGGCGCCGACTGAAGCTTTCTTT.

This clonotype was counted many times. The V call is TRBV11-3, the J call TRBJ2-1; no firm D call. The CDR3 runs to 12 residues. Trimming left V 5 bases short and J 5 bases short, with 7 bases between. Germline CDR1 SGHNT, CDR2 YENEEA. CDR3 nucleotide sequence: TGTGCCAGCAGCGGGGAAAACAATGAGCAGTTCTTC. Amino acid sequence: CASSGENNEQFF.

At least ten counts were recorded for this clonotype. The rearrangement uses TRBV28 and TRBJ1-2; 9 bases align to TRBD1. Losses at the gene ends were 5 bases for V and 6 bases for J; bases not matched to a gene: 4. Germline values: CDR1 MDHEN, CDR2 SYDVKM. The CDR3 covers 13 residues. CDR3: CASSQQGADGYTF. In DNA form, the CDR3 reads TGTGCCAGCAGTCAACAGGGGGCCGATGGCTACACCTTC.

This clonotype was seen many times. V gene TRBV20-1 combines with J gene TRBJ2-5; tentatively, D is TRBD2 (5 bases). The CDR3 consists of 15 residues. Germline-derived CDR1 and CDR2 are DFQATT and SNEGSKA (reference sequence). V was clipped by 1 base and J by 6 bases, with 18 bases between them. The CDR3 coding sequence is TGCAGTGCTAGAGCTTCCCTCGGGTCGGGGAAGACCCAGTACTTC. It encodes CSARASLGSGKTQYF.

This clonotype was recorded at least ten times. This chain uses TRBV5-1 with TRBJ2-7, with D perhaps given as TRBD1 or TRBD2 (5 bases each). Germline V CDR1 and CDR2: SGHRS, YFSETQ. The ends were cut back, 3 bases at V and 5 bases at J, with 15 bases in the middle. The CDR3 covers 14 residues. For the CDR3, the DNA is TGCGCCAGCAGCTGGGGGACGGGTAGCGACGAGCAGTACTTC. This gives the protein CASSWGTGSDEQYF.

About this clonotype itself: The junction differs from germline at one of its ends, possibly a read error. The chain combines TRBV30 with TRBJ1-5, with TRBD1 as a possible D gene (6 bases). The CDR3 is 13 residues long. Germline-derived CDR1 and CDR2 are GTSNPN and SVGIG (reference sequence). The CDR3 reads CAWALDSNRPQHF. CDR3 sequence (DNA): TGTGCCTGGGCCCTGGACAGCAATCGGCCCCAGCATTTT.

This clonotype showed up many times. The chain joins TRBV24-1 to TRBJ1-5; D call uncertain. CDR3 length equals 14 residues. V lost 3 bases, J lost 3 bases, and 8 bases lay in between. CDR1 and CDR2 (germline): KGHDR, SFDVKD. CDR3 sequence reads: CATSDGRHNQPQHF. CDR3 sequence (DNA): TGTGCCACCAGTGATGGACGGCACAATCAGCCCCAGCATTTT.

The sample holds many counts of this clonotype. DNA for the CDR3: TGTGCCAGCAGCTTGGGTAGATCGGAGACCCAGTACTTC. This gives the protein CASSLGRSETQYF. The rearrangement joins TRBV11-2 to TRBJ2-5; D is uncertain. Germline CDR1 SGHAT, CDR2 FQNNGV. The germline V and J ends were trimmed by 3 bases and 5 bases, with 10 bases remaining between them. This CDR3 contains 13 residues.

This clonotype showed up many times. The chain couples TRBV24-1 to TRBJ1-2; D is undetermined. Germline V gene lookup returns CDR1 KGHDR and CDR2 SFDVKD. V dropped 4 bases and J dropped 8 bases, with 16 bases sitting between them. The CDR3 is 14 amino acids. The CDR3 region is CATSESVLTEGYTF. DNA of the CDR3: TGTGCCACCAGTGAGAGCGTTCTGACGGAAGGCTACACCTTC.

As to this clonotype: At one of its ends the junction is not consistent with the germline gene, which may arise from a read error. The chain employs TRBV5-1 and TRBJ1-1; D gene ambiguous. The V gene's germline CDR1 is SGHRS and CDR2 YFSETQ. The CDR3 consists of 11 residues. The CDR3 is CVSSFGREAFF. The DNA for the CDR3 is TGCGTCAGCAGCTTTGGCAGAGAAGCTTTCTTT.

V is TRBV12-3 or TRBV12-4 and J is TRBJ2-1; D remains unclear. This CDR3 spans 14 amino acids. The V end was cut by 3 bases, the J end by 8 bases, with 14 bases between. CDR3 DNA: TGTGCCAGCAGTTTTCGGTCCGATTCCTATGAGCAGTTCTTC. Translating it yields CASSFRSDSYEQFF.

This clonotype was seen at least ten times. The rearrangement joins TRBV9 to TRBJ2-7; D may be TRBD1 or TRBD2 (5 bases each). V lost 3 bases to trimming and J lost 3 bases, with 16 bases between them. CDR3 length: 15 amino acids. Germline lookup yields CDR1 SGDLS and CDR2 YYNGEE. The CDR3 loop reads CASSGGAGNVYEQYF. In DNA, the CDR3 is TGTGCCAGCAGCGGAGGGGCCGGCAATGTCTACGAGCAGTACTTC.

This clonotype has ten or more counts. The J gene is TRBJ2-7, the V gene TRBV15, with D tentatively TRBD1 (7 bases). V shed 5 bases and J shed 1 base, with 12 bases lying between them. Per the germline V gene, CDR1 is LNHNV and CDR2 is YYDKDF (reference sequence). There are 14 residues in the CDR3. CDR3 amino acids: CATSLQGGSYEQYF. DNA of the CDR3: TGTGCCACCAGCCTTCAGGGGGGATCCTACGAGCAGTACTTC.

This clonotype has at least ten counts. J is TRBJ1-1 and V is TRBV4-1; D is undetermined. Germline V lookup: CDR1 MGHRA, CDR2 YSYEKL. Deletions cut 1 base from V and 0 bases from J, with 6 bases between. The CDR3 has 14 residues. The CDR3 nucleotides read TGCGCCAGCAGCCAAGGGGCCGTGAACACTGAAGCTTTCTTT. Protein product: CASSQGAVNTEAFF.

This clonotype was counted many times. V and J are TRBV3-1 and TRBJ1-5; D not certain. Germline loops: CDR1 LGHDT, CDR2 YNNKEL (reference sequence). This CDR3 region has 12 residues. The V end was cut by 2 bases, the J end by 5 bases, with 4 bases between. The CDR3 DNA sequence: TGTGCCAGCAGCCAATGGGATCAGCCCCAGCATTTT. It specifies CASSQWDQPQHF.

This clonotype was seen only a few times. The chain combines TRBV11-2 with TRBJ2-1, with 10 nucleotides matching TRBD2. This CDR3 comprises 18 residues. Germline-derived CDR1 and CDR2 are SGHAT and FQNNGV. V lost 1 base, J lost 4 bases, and 10 bases stayed unmatched. The CDR3, as DNA: TGTGCCAGCAGCTTAGTGAGTCCTCTAGCGGGGGCTTACAATGAGCAGTTCTTC. It encodes CASSLVSPLAGAYNEQFF.

This clonotype was recorded at least ten times. The chain recombines TRBV28 with TRBJ2-3, with TRBD2 matching 7 bases. V dropped 7 bases and J dropped 2; count of bases not matched to a gene: 9. The CDR3 has 15 amino acids. CDR1 is MDHEN, CDR2 SYDVKM, per germline. CDR3 bases: TGTGCCAGCATATACACTAGCGCACACACAGATACGCAGTATTTT. Protein sequence: CASIYTSAHTDTQYF.

This clonotype occurred many times. V gene TRBV7-7 combines with J gene TRBJ2-6; D possibly corresponds to TRBD1 (6 bases). Germline-derived CDR1 and CDR2 are SSHAT and FNYEAQ (reference sequence). This CDR3 is built from 16 residues. V dropped 5 bases and J dropped 1 base, with 12 bases sitting between them. CDR3 sequence reads: CASSQGRGSGANVLTF. CDR3 in DNA: TGTGCCAGCAGCCAAGGCAGGGGATCTGGGGCCAACGTCCTGACTTTC.

The chain has TRBV18 and TRBJ2-5, with D possibly TRBD1 on 6 matching bases. Germline V CDR1 and CDR2: KGHSH, LQKENI. The ends were cut back, 3 bases at V and 3 bases at J, with 14 bases in the middle. The CDR3 has 15 amino acids. CDR3 residues: CASSPSGQTEETQYF. For the CDR3, the DNA is TGTGCCAGCTCACCTTCTGGACAGACCGAAGAGACCCAGTACTTC.

This clonotype was counted ten times or more. V and J are TRBV20-1 and TRBJ2-3, with D tentatively TRBD1 or TRBD2 (6 bases each). Trimming cost V 3 bases and J 1 base, with 14 bases left between them. The CDR3 contains 15 residues. CDR1 DFQATT and CDR2 SNEGSKA come from the germline V gene (reference sequence). This CDR3 is CSARKGGSGTDTQYF. CDR3 bases: TGCAGTGCTAGGAAGGGGGGATCAGGCACAGATACGCAGTATTTT.

This clonotype was detected ten times or more. CDR3 sequence reads: CASSPPSGTLYNSPLHF. CDR3 sequence (DNA): TGTGCCAGCAGTCCGCCCTCCGGGACACTTTATAATTCACCCCTCCACTTT. The J gene is TRBJ1-6, the V gene TRBV28, with D perhaps TRBD1 (6 bases). Germline V gene data show CDR1 as MDHEN and CDR2 as SYDVKM. The CDR3 has 17 amino acids. Trimming pared 5 bases from V and 4 bases from J, leaving 18 bases between.

In this sample, this clonotype turned up many times. The rearrangement links TRBV5-6 to TRBJ2-5; unclear D gene. Trimming shortened V by 0 bases and J by 2 bases, and 11 bases separated the two germline ends. Germline V gives CDR1 SGHDT, CDR2 YYEEEE. The CDR3 extends over 15 amino acids. CDR3 nucleotide sequence: TGTGCCAGCAGCTTGGGGAATGGGCTGCAAGAGACCCAGTACTTC. The encoded protein is CASSLGNGLQETQYF.